This T cell receptor (beta chain) was documented in a study of T cell responses to AZD1222 COVID-19 vaccine. Study details: Both about-4-week and about-12-week second-dose recipients were combined. Points from the study as a whole: Repertoires were obtained only post-peak T cell response. Most donors were white British and more were female, and clonal diversity was possibly underestimated.

Details on this clone: As yet, its antigen is unknown.

The V gene's germline CDR1 is MNHEY and CDR2 SVGEGT. J lost 1 base, V lost 2 bases, and 9 bases had no gene match. The CDR3 extends over 17 amino acids. The repertoire was sequenced with immunoSEQ multiplex PCR; TCRdb's copy has only in-frame clones and lacks some. In the table there are around 150,000 clones, around 89% of which are singletons. The receptor was isolated from an adult in good health. J is TRBJ1-1 and V is TRBV6-2 or TRBV6-3, with 8 bases fitting TRBD1. Sequenced material: peripheral blood, taken on day 0 of AZD1222 vaccination. This CDR3 is CASSYPKGQGANTEAFF. The DNA of the CDR3 is TGTGCCAGCAGTTACCCCAAAGGACAGGGCGCGAACACTGAAGCTTTCTTT.